Listed below are T cell receptor beta chains from one sample, sequenced in a study of technical replicates of blood from a few donors. The assay was immunoSEQ multiplex PCR, and TCRdb's table has in-frame clones only and misses some. The data contain 55,000 to 75,000 clones, 85% to 95% of them singletons. The sample was PBMCs. The receptors stem from a human donor in good health. Some clones in this sample may be carry-over from other donors' samples. Both conserved end residues are part of each CDR3. D genes are given only for firm matches. Expanded clones are given a class, and other clones once, few, many or no size at all.

CDR3 DNA: TGTGCCAGCTCACCACTTTCCGGGGTTGGCACCGGGGAGCTGTTTTTT; CDR3 protein: CASSPLSGVGTGELFF; V gene: TRBV18; D gene: -; J gene: TRBJ2-2; clone size: -; CDR3 length: 16
CDR3 DNA: TGTGCCAGCAGCCAGGAGGGGGGGAATACACAAGAGACCCAGTACTTC; CDR3 protein: CASSQEGGNTQETQYF; V gene: TRBV4-2; D gene: -; J gene: TRBJ2-5; clone size: -; CDR3 length: 16
CDR3 DNA: TGTGCCAGCAGTTTCGAGACGGGGGCCGGGGAGCTGTTTTTT; CDR3 protein: CASSFETGAGELFF; V gene: TRBV5-4; D gene: -; J gene: TRBJ2-2; clone size: -; CDR3 length: 14
CDR3 DNA: TGTGCCAGCAGCCGCCCCGCGGGAGGTCACAATGAGCAGTTCTTC; CDR3 protein: CASSRPAGGHNEQFF; V gene: TRBV7-2; D gene: TRBD2; J gene: TRBJ2-1; clone size: few; CDR3 length: 15
CDR3 DNA: TGTGCCAGCAGCTATACCAGATATAACTATGGCTACACCTTC; CDR3 protein: CASSYTRYNYGYTF; V gene: TRBV7-2; D gene: -; J gene: TRBJ1-2; clone size: -; CDR3 length: 14
CDR3 DNA: TGTGCCTGGAATCTTAACTATGGCTACACCTTC; CDR3 protein: CAWNLNYGYTF; V gene: TRBV30; D gene: -; J gene: TRBJ1-2; clone size: few; CDR3 length: 11
CDR3 DNA: TGTGCCAGCAGCCAAGGACAGGGACACATCAGTGGCTACACCTTC; CDR3 protein: CASSQGQGHISGYTF; V gene: TRBV14; D gene: TRBD1; J gene: TRBJ1-2; clone size: -; CDR3 length: 15
CDR3 DNA: TGTGCCAGCAGCCCCCCCAACGGGACAGGGGACAATCAGCCCCAGCATTTT; CDR3 protein: CASSPPNGTGDNQPQHF; V gene: TRBV21-1; D gene: -; J gene: TRBJ1-5; clone size: -; CDR3 length: 17
CDR3 DNA: TGTGCCAGCAGTGAAGTCTCCGGGACTAGCCATGAGCAGTTCTTC; CDR3 protein: CASSEVSGTSHEQFF; V gene: TRBV6-1; D gene: TRBD2; J gene: TRBJ2-1; clone size: -; CDR3 length: 15
CDR3 DNA: TGTGCCAGCAGCTTGGTGGGGGGGGGCTACGAGCAGTACTTC; CDR3 protein: CASSLVGGGYEQYF; V gene: TRBV5-6; D gene: TRBD2; J gene: TRBJ2-7; clone size: -; CDR3 length: 14
CDR3 DNA: TGTGCCAGCTCACCAGGGGGGAGGCCTGAAGCTTTCTTT; CDR3 protein: CASSPGGRPEAFF; V gene: TRBV18; D gene: -; J gene: TRBJ1-1; clone size: -; CDR3 length: 13
CDR3 DNA: TGTGCCAGCAGTCGAACCCAGGGGGCCTACGAGCAGTACTTC; CDR3 protein: CASSRTQGAYEQYF; V gene: TRBV6-5; D gene: TRBD1; J gene: TRBJ2-7; clone size: -; CDR3 length: 14